This T cell receptor (beta chain) was found in a study of metastatic and nonmetastatic thyroid tumors. Study-wide background: Repertoires from blood and tumor or nodule tissue of malignant and benign thyroid patients were compared.

The sample holds many counts of this clone. The target antigen is unknown. Source study methods: A papillary thyroid cancer distant-metastasis classifier was built from CDR3 differences across clinicopathological groups. With MiXCR, TCRdb reprocessed the PCR reads. The V and J calls were not made by the authors but by TCRdb's processing. Of tens of thousands of clones listed, 10% to 15% are singletons. Study results and caveats: It was reportedly found that TCR beta diversity was significantly higher in malignant thyroid tumors than in benign nodules, a difference seen in both blood and tumor samples.

This CDR3 spans 14 amino acids. From germline, CDR1 is MNHNS and CDR2 SASEGT. Trimming stripped 9 bases from V and 1 base from J, with 15 bases between. Patients had received no treatment of any kind before thyroid surgery. The sequence came from a female donor with papillary thyroid cancer or a benign thyroid nodule (not recorded which). Some clones in this sample may be carry-over from other donors' samples. Sequences were obtained from blood. The chain combines TRBV6-1 with TRBJ2-5; the D is unclear. The CDR3 loop is CASRFQPSQETQYF. CDR3 DNA: TGTGCCAGTAGATTTCAGCCGAGCCAAGAGACCCAGTACTTC.